Each of the 17 T cell receptor beta chains below was sequenced from the same sample in a study of blood T cell repertoires in COVID-19. Generated by immunoSEQ multiplex PCR, the TCRdb table keeps only in-frame clones and is missing some. The top ten hold around 13% of the sample, which has tens of thousands of clones, roughly 90% seen once. The sample comprised peripheral blood. These receptors were collected from a man aged 70-80 years with active or convalescent COVID-19.

In this sample, this clone turned up once. V gene TRBV5-5 combines with J gene TRBJ2-5; 7 positions match TRBD1. The CDR3 has 15 amino acids. Germline V gene lookup returns CDR1 SGHKS and CDR2 YYEKEE (reference sequence). J lost 3 bases, V lost 4 bases, and 9 bases had no gene match. CDR3 in DNA: TGTGCCAGCAGCACACAGGGGTATCGGGAAGAGACCCAGTACTTC. The encoded protein is CASSTQGYREETQYF.

This clone was seen once. The V and J genes are TRBV6-5 and TRBJ2-7; D possibly corresponds to TRBD2 (6 bases). The CDR3 totals 12 residues. Germline V gene sequence: CDR1 MNHEY, CDR2 SVGAGI. V was clipped by 11 bases and J by 6 bases, with 17 bases between them. CDR3 nucleotide sequence: TGTGCCTCTTCCGGGGGAGTGAGCGAGCAGTACTTC. Translating gives CASSGGVSEQYF.

The gene calls are TRBV19 and TRBJ1-5; tentatively, D is TRBD1 (5 bases). V was cut by 5 bases and J by 5 bases, with 7 bases left in between. CDR3 length: 12 residues. Germline CDR1 LNHDA, CDR2 SQIVND (reference sequence). The CDR3 sequence is CASSQGYQPQHF. The CDR3 region has the DNA TGTGCCAGTAGTCAGGGTTATCAGCCCCAGCATTTT.

The J gene is TRBJ2-5, the V gene TRBV29-1, with a weak D call TRBD1 (7 bases). The CDR3 length is 13 residues. Germline V gives CDR1 SQVTM, CDR2 ANQGSEA. V shed 5 bases and J shed 5 bases, with 15 bases lying between them. CDR3 region: CSVLEGAGETQYF. The CDR3 DNA follows: TGCAGCGTTTTGGAGGGGGCTGGTGAGACCCAGTACTTC.

The V gene is TRBV19, the J gene TRBJ2-7, with TRBD1 matching over 8 bases. The V gene end was trimmed by 5 bases and the J gene end by 2 bases; junction bases not matched to a gene: 5. Germline values: CDR1 LNHDA, CDR2 SQIVND (reference sequence). The CDR3 extends over 14 amino acids. CDR3 loop: CASSVRDRTYEQYF. The CDR3 bases are TGTGCCAGTAGTGTCCGGGACAGGACCTACGAGCAGTACTTC. Full variable domain (remainder filled in from reference TRBV19 and TRBJ2-7): DGGITQSPKYLFRKEGQNVTLSCEQNLNHDAMYWYRQDPGQGLRLIYYSQIVNDFQKGDIAEGYSVSREKKESFPLTVTSAQKNPTAFYLCASSVRDRTYEQYFGPGTRLTVT.

The chain couples TRBV5-1 to TRBJ2-1; possible D gene TRBD2, 5 bases. The CDR3 consists of 16 residues. Between the trimmed V and J ends, which lost 0 bases and 0 bases, there was a span of 10 bases. Per germline, CDR1 SGHRS and CDR2 YFSETQ. The CDR3 coding sequence is TGCGCCAGCAGCTTGGCCGGGGATCTCTCCTACAATGAGCAGTTCTTC. It yields the protein CASSLAGDLSYNEQFF.

The V and J genes are TRBV5-4 and TRBJ2-4; 7 bases align to TRBD1. V shed 4 bases, J shed 6 bases, and the junction held 4 bases outside the gene matches. The CDR3 runs to 13 residues. Germline lookup yields CDR1 SGHNT and CDR2 YYREEE (reference sequence). In DNA form, the CDR3 reads TGTGCCAGCAGCGCGACAGGGTTAAACATTCAGTACTTC. This encodes CASSATGLNIQYF.

This chain links TRBV4-1 with TRBJ2-5; TRBD2 aligns across 9 bases. Trimming at V came to 4 bases and at J to 3 bases, leaving 9 bases not matched to a gene. Germline V gene sequence: CDR1 MGHRA, CDR2 YSYEKL. This CDR3 region has 16 residues. CDR3 in amino acids: CASSPQETSGKETQYF. The CDR3 DNA follows: TGCGCCAGCAGCCCCCAGGAGACTAGCGGTAAAGAGACCCAGTACTTC.

This sequence joins TRBV11-3 and TRBJ2-5; D might be TRBD1 (6 bases). The CDR3 has 17 amino acids. The V end lost 5 bases, the J end lost 4 bases, and 23 bases lay between the germline ends. CDR1 is SGHNT and CDR2 is YENEEA in the germline V gene. As DNA, the CDR3 is TGTGCCAGCAGCCTCTACACCACAGGGATTCGGAGAGAGACCCAGTACTTC. The encoded protein is CASSLYTTGIRRETQYF.

In DNA form, the CDR3 reads TGTGCCTGGAGACCTAGCGGGGGCAATGAGCAGTTCTTC. Its protein is CAWRPSGGNEQFF. This chain connects TRBV30 to TRBJ2-1; 10 bases agree with TRBD2. The CDR3 covers 13 residues. Germline loops: CDR1 GTSNPN, CDR2 SVGIG (reference sequence). The V segment lost 3 bases and the J segment 6 bases; nucleotides outside the gene matches: 2.

J is TRBJ2-2 and V is TRBV7-6, with D perhaps TRBD1 (6 bases). V lost 0 bases and J lost 5, with 13 bases in between. Germline V gene lookup returns CDR1 SGHVS and CDR2 FNYEAQ. The CDR3 totals 16 residues. In DNA, the CDR3 is TGTGCCAGCAGCTTAGCTCCCCAACAGGGTACCGGGGAGCTGTTTTTT. Protein sequence: CASSLAPQQGTGELFF.

This chain connects TRBV19 to TRBJ1-5; 7 nucleotides line up with TRBD1. The V gene's germline CDR1 is LNHDA and CDR2 SQIVND (reference sequence). The CDR3 has 13 amino acids. V lost 8 bases and J lost 5; bases outside the gene matches: 6. The DNA for the CDR3 is TGTGCCAGTCGGTCGCAGGGGGATCAGCCCCAGCATTTT. Protein product: CASRSQGDQPQHF.

The gene calls are TRBV5-1 and TRBJ2-6; no reliable D call. V dropped 0 bases and J dropped 0 bases, with 7 bases sitting between them. The CDR3 consists of 16 residues. Germline V gene lookup returns CDR1 SGHRS and CDR2 YFSETQ. CDR3 in amino acids: CASSLGRNSGANVLTF. CDR3 bases: TGCGCCAGCAGCTTGGGGCGGAACTCTGGGGCCAACGTCCTGACTTTC. The full variable domain, in which reference TRBV5-1 and TRBJ2-6 provide the parts outside the CDR3, is KAGVTQTPRYLIKTRGQQVTLSCSPISGHRSVSWYQQTPGQGLQFLFEYFSETQRNKGNFPGRFSGRQFSNSRSEMNVSTLELGDSALYLCASSLGRNSGANVLTFGAGSRLTVL.

The chain's CDR3 is CASSPPGQGFGQPQHF. DNA of the CDR3: TGTGCCAGCAGCCCACCTGGACAGGGGTTCGGTCAGCCCCAGCATTTT. The chain has TRBV7-9 and TRBJ1-5; 9 positions agree with TRBD1. The germline gives CDR1 SEHNR, CDR2 FQNEAQ (reference sequence). The CDR3 covers 16 residues. Unmatched junction bases numbered 11, after V lost 5 bases and J lost 6 bases. Combining the CDR3 with reference TRBV7-9 and TRBJ1-5 gives the whole variable domain DTGVSQNPRHKITKRGQNVTFRCDPISEHNRLYWYRQTLGQGPEFLTYFQNEAQLEKSRLLSDRFSAERPKGSFSTLEIQRTEQGDSAMYLCASSPPGQGFGQPQHFGDGTRLSIL.

This sequence joins TRBV30 and TRBJ1-2, with D tentatively TRBD1 (5 bases). V lost 2 bases, J lost 4 bases, and 14 bases lay in between. Germline CDR1 and CDR2: GTSNPN and SVGIG (reference sequence). The CDR3 totals 14 residues. CDR3 residues: CAWSRLGQAYGYTF. DNA of the CDR3: TGTGCCTGGAGTAGGCTGGGGCAGGCCTATGGCTACACCTTC.

This chain connects TRBV2 to TRBJ1-5; D is possibly TRBD1 (5 bases). The V gene's germline CDR1 is SNHLY and CDR2 FYNNEI. Deletions cut 10 bases from V and 5 bases from J, with 15 bases between. The CDR3 covers 13 residues. CDR3 protein: CATGGESDQPQHF. The DNA for the CDR3 is TGTGCCACCGGGGGGGAGTCGGATCAGCCCCAGCATTTT.

V usage is TRBV7-9 and J usage is TRBJ1-2; 8 positions agree with TRBD1. The ends lost 5 bases at V and 8 bases at J; junction bases unmatched: 10. Per the germline V gene, CDR1 is SEHNR and CDR2 is FQNEAQ (reference sequence). The CDR3 covers 14 residues. The CDR3 DNA is TGTGCCAGCAGCACGGCAGGGGGCGAGGGAGGCTACACCTTC. Its translation: CASSTAGGEGGYTF.